The rows below give T cell receptor beta chains drawn from one sample of a study of response to subunit inactivated influenza vaccine. One entry per CDR3 protein, called by TCRdb with MiXCR from the RT-PCR reads. The sample holds more than 450,000 distinct CDR3 sequences; less than 8% are singletons and the top ten take roughly 13%. Sequenced here: PBMCs from blood, sampled less than 30 months after vaccination. These receptors were obtained from a man between 50 and 69 years old who received an inactivated influenza vaccine. Both conserved end residues are part of each CDR3. The D gene is left open where the match is weak. Rows may omit the clone size; those that give it use once, few, many or a size class.

CDR3aa: CSASVGTAVSGELFF
CDR3nt: TGCAGTGCTAGTGTTGGGACAGCAGTTTCAGGGGAGCTGTTTTTT
v_gene: TRBV20-1
abundance: many
d_gene: TRBD1
j_gene: TRBJ2-2

CDR3aa: CASSRTGTSGPYGTHNEQFF
CDR3nt: TGTGCCAGCAGTCGGACCGGGACTAGCGGGCCCTACGGCACCCACAATGAGCAGTTCTTC
v_gene: TRBV12-3/TRBV12-4
abundance: .
d_gene: TRBD2
j_gene: TRBJ2-1

CDR3aa: CASSLAFGQGASDTQYF
CDR3nt: TGCGCCAGCAGCTTGGCCTTTGGACAGGGGGCGTCAGATACGCAGTATTTT
v_gene: TRBV5-1
abundance: .
d_gene: TRBD1
j_gene: TRBJ2-3

CDR3aa: CSASSFMGSVTEAFF
CDR3nt: TGCAGTGCTAGTTCCTTTATGGGGTCGGTCACTGAAGCTTTCTTT
v_gene: TRBV20-1
abundance: few
d_gene: .
j_gene: TRBJ1-1

CDR3aa: CASSQRVGKRDTEAFF
CDR3nt: TGTGCCAGCAGCCAAAGAGTCGGTAAGAGGGATACTGAAGCTTTCTTT
v_gene: TRBV12-3/TRBV12-4
abundance: many
d_gene: .
j_gene: TRBJ1-1

CDR3aa: CASSLVDSALAKNIQYF
CDR3nt: TGTGCCAGCAGCTTAGTCGACAGCGCACTAGCCAAAAACATTCAGTACTTC
v_gene: TRBV7-8
abundance: few
d_gene: .
j_gene: TRBJ2-4

CDR3aa: CASSRVGGAPDTQYF
CDR3nt: TGTGCCAGCAGCCGCGTCGGGGGGGCCCCAGATACGCAGTATTTT
v_gene: TRBV5-5
abundance: few
d_gene: TRBD2
j_gene: TRBJ2-3

CDR3aa: CASSPATGYRTDTQYF
CDR3nt: TGTGCCAGCAGCCCAGCCACGGGGTATAGGACAGATACGCAGTATTTT
v_gene: TRBV11-2
abundance: many
d_gene: .
j_gene: TRBJ2-3

CDR3aa: CSVAGGRVQETQYF
CDR3nt: TGCAGCGTTGCGGGCGGGAGAGTGCAAGAGACCCAGTACTTC
v_gene: TRBV29-1
abundance: few
d_gene: TRBD2
j_gene: TRBJ2-5

CDR3aa: CASTLRGADTQYF
CDR3nt: TGTGCCAGCACTTTGCGGGGGGCAGATACGCAGTATTTT
v_gene: TRBV6-2/TRBV6-3
abundance: many
d_gene: TRBD2
j_gene: TRBJ2-3

CDR3aa: CSAIGHQGLVIQYF
CDR3nt: TGCAGTGCTATCGGACACCAGGGTTTGGTCATTCAGTACTTC
v_gene: TRBV20-1
abundance: many
d_gene: .
j_gene: TRBJ2-4

CDR3aa: CARSLWGSTGELFF
CDR3nt: TGTGCCAGAAGCTTATGGGGGAGCACCGGGGAGCTGTTTTTT
v_gene: TRBV5-3
abundance: .
d_gene: .
j_gene: TRBJ2-2

CDR3aa: CASSLVSGDNTIYF
CDR3nt: TGCGCCAGCAGCTTGGTTTCAGGGGATAACACCATATATTTT
v_gene: TRBV5-1
abundance: many
d_gene: .
j_gene: TRBJ1-3

CDR3aa: CASSLDGVGNQPQHF
CDR3nt: TGTGCCAGCAGCTTGGATGGGGTGGGGAATCAGCCCCAGCATTTT
v_gene: TRBV7-2
abundance: many
d_gene: .
j_gene: TRBJ1-5

CDR3aa: CASSLDGSGGETYSYEQYF
CDR3nt: TGTGCCAGCAGCTTAGATGGCAGCGGGGGAGAAACTTACTCCTACGAGCAGTACTTC
v_gene: TRBV11-2
abundance: few
d_gene: TRBD2
j_gene: TRBJ2-7

CDR3aa: CSKPSLAVYGYTF
CDR3nt: TGCAGTAAACCCAGCCTCGCTGTCTATGGCTACACCTTC
v_gene: TRBV20-1
abundance: few
d_gene: .
j_gene: TRBJ1-2

CDR3aa: CSARGSGGGYEQYF
CDR3nt: TGCAGTGCTAGGGGAAGCGGGGGGGGCTACGAGCAGTACTTC
v_gene: TRBV20-1
abundance: many
d_gene: TRBD2
j_gene: TRBJ2-7

CDR3aa: CSARILVTGAYEQYF
CDR3nt: TGCAGTGCTAGAATTTTGGTGACAGGAGCCTACGAGCAGTACTTC
v_gene: TRBV20-1
abundance: .
d_gene: .
j_gene: TRBJ2-7

CDR3aa: CASSGSQGSYNSPLHF
CDR3nt: TGTGCCAGCAGTGGCAGCCAGGGGTCCTATAATTCACCCCTCCACTTT
v_gene: TRBV6-6
abundance: .
d_gene: .
j_gene: TRBJ1-6

CDR3aa: CASSQGGYTQYF
CDR3nt: TGTGCCAGCAGCCAAGGTGGATATACGCAGTATTTT
v_gene: TRBV14
abundance: many
d_gene: .
j_gene: TRBJ2-3

CDR3aa: CASSHRGQGYQHAEAFF
CDR3nt: TGCGCCAGCAGCCACAGGGGACAGGGCTATCAACACGCTGAAGCTTTCTTT
v_gene: TRBV4-1
abundance: .
d_gene: TRBD1
j_gene: TRBJ1-1

CDR3aa: CASSTRQGIFSYEQYF
CDR3nt: TGTGCCAGCTCAACTCGACAGGGAATCTTCTCCTACGAGCAGTACTTC
v_gene: TRBV18
abundance: .
d_gene: TRBD1
j_gene: TRBJ2-7

CDR3aa: CSVDRGSSTDTQYF
CDR3nt: TGCAGCGTGGACAGGGGGTCGAGCACAGATACGCAGTATTTT
v_gene: TRBV29-1
abundance: few
d_gene: TRBD1
j_gene: TRBJ2-3

CDR3aa: CASRYSPGTSGNNEQFF
CDR3nt: TGTGCCAGCAGATACTCCCCCGGGACTAGCGGGAACAATGAGCAGTTCTTC
v_gene: TRBV7-9
abundance: few
d_gene: TRBD2
j_gene: TRBJ2-1

CDR3aa: CAWSGTGNQPQHF
CDR3nt: TGTGCCTGGAGCGGGACAGGCAATCAGCCCCAGCATTTT
v_gene: TRBV30
abundance: many
d_gene: TRBD1
j_gene: TRBJ1-5

CDR3aa: CASSQVSSGGQSTDTQYF
CDR3nt: TGTGCCAGCAGCCAAGTATCTAGCGGGGGCCAGAGCACAGATACGCAGTATTTT
v_gene: TRBV4-2
abundance: .
d_gene: TRBD2
j_gene: TRBJ2-3

CDR3aa: CSAKPGLALYNEQFF
CDR3nt: TGCAGTGCCAAACCGGGACTAGCCCTGTACAATGAGCAGTTCTTC
v_gene: TRBV20-1
abundance: many
d_gene: TRBD2
j_gene: TRBJ2-1

CDR3aa: CSARSPRLSYTF
CDR3nt: TGCAGTGCTAGATCCCCCCGTTTGAGCTACACCTTC
v_gene: TRBV20-1
abundance: many
d_gene: .
j_gene: TRBJ1-2